Below are 2 T cell receptor beta chains sequenced from a single sample in a study of blood T cell repertoires in COVID-19. Assay: immunoSEQ multiplex PCR; the TCRdb copy retains only in-frame clones and omits some. The sample comprises roughly 180,000 clones, 84% of which are singletons, and roughly 7.1% rests with the top ten. Material for sequencing was peripheral blood. Every receptor here comes from a man in his forties or fifties who had recovered from COVID-19.

The chain links TRBV2 to TRBJ1-1; TRBD1 is a possible D gene (5 bases). V was shortened by 1 base and J by 9 bases, with 15 bases between the two germline ends. The CDR3 has 14 amino acids. Germline V lookup: CDR1 SNHLY, CDR2 FYNNEI. CDR3 protein: CASSEGVTVRKAFF. The CDR3 DNA is TGTGCCAGCAGTGAAGGTGTGACAGTTAGGAAAGCTTTCTTT.

The V gene is TRBV5-4, the J gene TRBJ2-1; 10 bases line up with TRBD2. V shed 3 bases and J 3 bases; nucleotides not matched to a gene: 6. This CDR3 has 16 residues. CDR1 is SGHNT and CDR2 is YYREEE in the germline V gene (reference sequence). The CDR3 protein is CASSSVGLADYNEQFF. The DNA for the CDR3 is TGTGCCAGCAGCTCGGTTGGACTAGCGGACTACAATGAGCAGTTCTTC.